This T cell receptor (beta chain) comes out of a study of beta chain features in type 1 diabetes. General observations from the study: The naive, central memory and Treg TCRB repertoires showed an apparent similarity that was greater among patients than among healthy donors.

V lost 8 bases, J lost 3 bases, and 16 bases lay in between. Germline lookup yields CDR1 SQVTM and CDR2 ANQGSEA. The CDR3 length is 13 residues. Expressed TCRB transcripts got sequenced, as all isolated RNA was reverse transcribed. Generated by immunoSEQ multiplex PCR, the TCRdb table keeps only in-frame clones and is missing some. The table has 200,000 to 250,000 clones, about a tenth seen once; the top ten hold less than 1.5%. A remark on this clone: Its antigen is still unknown.

The sample comprised central memory CD4+ T cells from blood. The clonotype comes from a man in his late teens or twenties in good health. V is TRBV29-1 and J is TRBJ1-1, with a possible D match to TRBD1 (6 bases). The CDR3 bases are TGCAGCCACGCAGGGGACTCGGACACTGAAGCTTTCTTT. It is translated as CSHAGDSDTEAFF.